This TCR beta chain originates from a study of tumor and adjacent non-tumor tissue in lung cancer. The library came from three nested PCR rounds adapted from ARM-PCR protocols. TCRdb analysed the multiplex PCR reads with MiXCR anew, one entry per CDR3 protein. The sample includes fewer than 75,000 distinct CDR3 sequences, around three quarters of them seen just once. Germline V CDR1 and CDR2: SQVTM, ANQGSEA. The CDR3 consists of 16 residues. As concerns this clonotype: An end of the junction differs from the germline gene, which may be a read error.

RNA was extracted from bulk tissue without any cell sorting. This non-tumor lung sample came from over 3 cm beyond the tumor edge. The sequence was obtained from a man aged 55 to 70 with non-small cell lung cancer. Source material: distant non-tumor lung tissue. This chain links TRBV29-1 with TRBJ2-3; TRBD1 agrees at 9 bases. The CDR3 spells CSVGITWTGVADTQYF. CDR3 nucleotide sequence: TGCAGCGTCGGTATAACCTGGACAGGGGTCGCAGATACACAGTATTTT.